What follows is one T cell receptor (beta chain) and its context. Antigen unknown. This specimen belongs to a study of cytomegalovirus exposure and HLA in healthy donors. Study at large: Ancestry clustering placed around 81% of more than 350 genotyped donors in the Caucasian-associated cluster.

V lost 2 bases and J lost 1, with 9 bases in between. This CDR3 has 14 amino acids. Germline CDR1 and CDR2: SGHNT and YYREEE (reference sequence). Despite likely unrecorded immune exposures, the donors were nominally healthy at the time of sampling. 13 Jbeta primers and 60 Vbeta primers were used for the PCR. Some clones are missing from TCRdb's copy, which holds only in-frame ones; the method was immunoSEQ multiplex PCR. The repertoire has 100,000 to 150,000 clones, about 83% of them found once; the top ten carry more than 4.5%. Study findings and constraints: V- and J-gene trimming of TCR beta was linked (in a later analysis) to a missense DCLRE1C variant. Later examination showed HLA-associated TCR beta chains had greater clonal expansion than equally common others.

The source material was PBMCs. The receptor was isolated from a woman aged 25 to 39 in good health and CMV-seronegative. This chain uses TRBV5-4 with TRBJ1-1; D may be TRBD1 (5 bases). The CDR3 loop reads CASSFRGTNTEAFF. The CDR3, as DNA: TGTGCCAGCAGCTTTAGGGGCACGAACACTGAAGCTTTCTTT. The whole variable domain, remainder taken from reference TRBV5-4 and TRBJ1-1, is ETGVTQSPTHLIKTRGQQVTLRCSSQSGHNTVSWYQQALGQGPQFIFQYYREEENGRGNFPPRFSGLQFPNYSSELNVNALELDDSALYLCASSFRGTNTEAFFGQGTRLTVV.